Below are 25 T cell receptor beta chains sequenced from a single sample in a study of T cells after yellow fever vaccination (dated by TCRdb to between 2017 and 2020). The treatment or condition label for this specimen denotes: live attenuated yellow fever vaccine strain. The library was obtained by 5' RACE. The reads were generated on an Illumina HiSeq 2500. TCRdb passed the public sequencing reads through fastp at Q25 and MiXCR, retaining productive beta sequences. Rows matching on CDR3 protein sequence are summarized as one entry with the most common DNA and genes. The sample yields approximately 180,000 distinct CDR3 sequences; about 6% were counted once. The top ten clonotypes cover less than 3% of the sample. The starting material was CD4+ T cells sorted from PBMCs, obtained on the day of the first yellow fever vaccination. Receptor source: a young man who received the YFV17D yellow fever vaccine.

The chain employs TRBV20-1 and TRBJ2-2; D gene ambiguous. The CDR3 extends over 13 amino acids. Germline assignment: CDR1 DFQATT and CDR2 SNEGSKA (reference sequence). V lost 7 bases and J 4 bases, leaving 13 bases between the germline ends. The CDR3: CSVTSIVTGELFF. The CDR3 region has the DNA TGCAGTGTCACGTCGATCGTCACCGGGGAGCTGTTTTTT.

This clonotype showed up many times. V is TRBV5-4 and J is TRBJ2-3; 9 bases match TRBD2. The CDR3 spans 16 residues. CDR1 is SGHNT and CDR2 is YYREEE in the germline V gene (reference sequence). The V and J ends lost 4 bases and 0 bases, in that order; junction bases with no gene match: 6. The chain's CDR3 is CASSVRLAESTDTQYF. The CDR3 DNA reads TGTGCCAGCAGCGTTAGACTAGCGGAAAGCACAGATACGCAGTATTTT. The variable domain in full, completed from reference TRBV5-4 and TRBJ2-3, reads ETGVTQSPTHLIKTRGQQVTLRCSSQSGHNTVSWYQQALGQGPQFIFQYYREEENGRGNFPPRFSGLQFPNYSSELNVNALELDDSALYLCASSVRLAESTDTQYFGPGTRLTVL.

The genes are TRBV5-6 and TRBJ2-3, with TRBD1 identical over 10 bases. V lost 4 bases to trimming and J lost 5 bases; unmatched junction nucleotides: 4. This CDR3 has 14 amino acids. Germline V gene sequence: CDR1 SGHDT, CDR2 YYEEEE. CDR3 DNA sequence: TGTGCCAGCAGCGGCAGGGACAGGGGAGATACGCAGTATTTT. This sequence encodes CASSGRDRGDTQYF.

This clonotype was counted many times. The chain recombines TRBV5-1 with TRBJ2-1, with a weak D call TRBD2 (5 bases). This CDR3 region has 15 residues. Germline V gene sequence: CDR1 SGHRS, CDR2 YFSETQ. Trimming removed 0 bases at V and 5 bases at J, with 12 bases between. The CDR3 nucleotides are TGCGCCAGCAGCTTGGCCCCGGGATACAACAATGAGCAGTTCTTC. It codes for CASSLAPGYNNEQFF.

Turning to this clonotype: Given a much more abundant clone one base away, this may be a read error. The chain recombines TRBV15 with TRBJ2-3; 8 bases are shared with TRBD2. CDR1 and CDR2 from the germline V gene are LNHNV and YYDKDF (reference sequence). Unmatched junction bases numbered 22, after V lost 4 bases and J lost 4 bases. The length of the CDR3 is 20 residues. The CDR3 bases are TGTGCCACCAGCATAGATCCACCTGGGACGGGGGGGCGACTGGCAGATACGCAGTATTTT. It codes for CATSIDPPGTGGRLADTQYF.

This clonotype was seen a few times. This chain joins TRBV6-1 and TRBJ1-4; D not resolved. Germline V gives CDR1 MNHNS, CDR2 SASEGT. The CDR3 loop spans 15 amino acids. The V and J ends lost 0 bases and 7 bases respectively, with 12 bases between them. The CDR3 DNA follows: TGTGCCAGCAGTGAAGCTAGAGGGTGGTTTGAAAAACTGTTTTTT. This gives the protein CASSEARGWFEKLFF.

This clonotype was recorded at least ten times. This sequence joins TRBV7-2 and TRBJ2-7; 8 bases agree with TRBD2. Germline V gene sequence: CDR1 SGHTA, CDR2 FQGNSA. Trimming cost V 4 bases and J 4 bases; bases outside gene matches: 3. The CDR3 is 13 residues long. CDR3 DNA: TGTGCCAGCAGCTCGACTAGCGTTTACGAGCAGTACTTC. Residues: CASSSTSVYEQYF.

In its sample, this clonotype was seen a few times. V and J are TRBV6-5 and TRBJ2-1; 8 positions agree with TRBD2. Looked up from germline, CDR1 is MNHEY and CDR2 is SVGAGI. V lost 4 bases to trimming and J lost 0 bases; unmatched junction nucleotides: 2. The CDR3 spans 15 residues. The CDR3 loop is CASSWSGGSYNEQFF. CDR3 nucleotides: TGTGCCAGCAGTTGGAGCGGGGGCTCCTACAATGAGCAGTTCTTC.

This clonotype was observed a few times. This chain joins TRBV7-2 and TRBJ2-2; D may be TRBD1 (5 bases). The CDR3 covers 16 residues. Trimming left V 0 bases short and J 4 bases short, with 12 bases between. Germline V gives CDR1 SGHTA, CDR2 FQGNSA. The CDR3 DNA reads TGTGCCAGCAGCTTAGCTGTAGGGGTTTTCACCGGGGAGCTGTTTTTT. Amino acid sequence: CASSLAVGVFTGELFF.

Details on this clonotype: This may be a read error, as it is one base from a much larger clone. This rearrangement joins TRBV5-6 to TRBJ2-4; the match to TRBD2 covers 10 bases. The CDR3 contains 17 residues. Germline CDR1 and CDR2: SGHDT and YYEEEE. CDR3 nucleotides: TGTGCCATCAGCTTGTTTAGCGGGGGGCCAGCCAAAAACATTCAGTACTTC. Its protein product is CAISLFSGGPAKNIQYF.

This clonotype was counted at least ten times. The chain joins TRBV12-3 or TRBV12-4 to TRBJ1-6; the D is unclear. Trimming removed 3 bases from V and 0 bases from J, with 6 bases in between. The CDR3 consists of 15 residues. This CDR3 reads CASSLGSSYNSPLHF. The CDR3 coding sequence is TGTGCCAGCAGTTTGGGAAGCTCCTATAATTCACCCCTCCACTTT.

This clonotype appeared a few times. The chain couples TRBV2 to TRBJ1-1, with D maybe TRBD1 (6 bases). The CDR3 runs to 14 residues. Germline lookup yields CDR1 SNHLY and CDR2 FYNNEI. V lost 3 bases and J 6 bases, leaving 14 bases between the germline ends. The CDR3 reads CASSEFDRTPEAFF. In DNA form, the CDR3 reads TGTGCCAGCAGTGAGTTCGACAGGACGCCTGAAGCTTTCTTT.

This clonotype was found a few times. The rearrangement joins TRBV5-1 to TRBJ1-2; TRBD1 agrees at 11 bases. CDR3 size: 14 residues. With 4 bases clipped from V and 6 bases from J, the junction kept 5 bases outside the gene matches. CDR1 is SGHRS and CDR2 is YFSETQ in the germline V gene. The CDR3 region has the DNA TGCGCCAGCAGCGCCGGACAGGGGGCACATGGCTACACCTTC. Its translation: CASSAGQGAHGYTF. The full variable domain, its missing parts supplied by reference TRBV5-1 and TRBJ1-2, is KAGVTQTPRYLIKTRGQQVTLSCSPISGHRSVSWYQQTPGQGLQFLFEYFSETQRNKGNFPGRFSGRQFSNSRSEMNVSTLELGDSALYLCASSAGQGAHGYTFGSGTRLTVV.

This clonotype came up many times. V usage is TRBV7-2 and J usage is TRBJ2-3; 11 bases match TRBD2. The CDR3 is 15 amino acids. After removal of 6 bases from V and 3 bases from J, the junction contained 5 bases not matched to a gene. Per germline, CDR1 SGHTA and CDR2 FQGNSA. This CDR3 reads CASSPSGGPTDTQYF. The CDR3 nucleotides read TGTGCCAGCAGTCCTAGCGGGGGGCCAACAGATACGCAGTATTTT. The entire variable domain, with the rest obtained from reference TRBV7-2 and TRBJ2-3, is as follows: GAGVSQSPSNKVTEKGKDVELRCDPISGHTALYWYRQSLGQGLEFLIYFQGNSAPDKSGLPSDRFSAERTGGSVSTLTIQRTQQEDSAVYLCASSPSGGPTDTQYFGPGTRLTVL.

V usage is TRBV4-3 and J usage is TRBJ1-1; D call uncertain. The CDR3 sequence is 12 residues long. The germline CDR1 and CDR2 sequences are LGHNA and YSLEER. The germline V and J ends were trimmed by 0 bases and 13 bases, with 12 bases remaining between them. The CDR3 bases are TGCGCCAGCAGCCAAGATTCCGGAGGCGTTTTCTTT. Its protein is CASSQDSGGVFF.

This rearrangement joins TRBV5-1 to TRBJ1-3, with TRBD1 matching over 8 bases. The CDR3 covers 18 residues. V trimming: 0 bases; J trimming: 0 bases; junction bases outside the gene matches: 8. Germline V CDR1 and CDR2: SGHRS, YFSETQ. CDR3 amino acids: CASSLVGTGGLSGNTIYF. The CDR3 coding sequence is TGCGCCAGCAGCTTGGTAGGGACAGGAGGACTCTCTGGAAACACCATATATTTT.

This clonotype was seen repeatedly, ten times or more. The chain is built from TRBV7-9 and TRBJ1-1, with D maybe TRBD1 (5 bases). CDR3 length: 13 amino acids. The V end lost 6 bases, the J end lost 3 bases, and 11 bases lay between the germline ends. The germline CDR1 and CDR2 sequences are SEHNR and FQNEAQ (reference sequence). The CDR3 DNA follows: TGTGCCAGCAGGGGGGGTCGGGACACTGAAGCTTTCTTT. Its translation is CASRGGRDTEAFF. Drawing the rest from reference TRBV7-9 and TRBJ1-1, the complete variable domain is DTGVSQNPRHKITKRGQNVTFRCDPISEHNRLYWYRQTLGQGPEFLTYFQNEAQLEKSRLLSDRFSAERPKGSFSTLEIQRTEQGDSAMYLCASRGGRDTEAFFGQGTRLTVV.

This clonotype has a handful of counts. V usage is TRBV12-3 or TRBV12-4 and J usage is TRBJ2-7; tentatively, D is TRBD2 (6 bases). The CDR3 runs to 14 residues. Between the trimmed V and J ends, which lost 3 bases and 1 base, there was a span of 10 bases. For the CDR3, the DNA is TGTGCCAGCAGTTTGTCGGGGGTATCCTACGAGCAGTACTTC. Its protein is CASSLSGVSYEQYF.

This clonotype appeared a few times. The V gene is TRBV5-1, the J gene TRBJ1-1; 8 bases agree with TRBD1. CDR3 length: 16 residues. V lost 0 bases and J lost 8; bases outside the gene matches: 12. CDR1 and CDR2 from the germline V gene are SGHRS and YFSETQ. As DNA, the CDR3 is TGCGCCAGCAGCTTGGCTGACAGGGGCCCGATGGACGAAGCTTTCTTT. Translating gives CASSLADRGPMDEAFF.

This clonotype was seen ten or more times. The rearrangement links TRBV2 to TRBJ2-1; possibly TRBD2 for D (6 bases). Trimming stripped 7 bases from V and 10 bases from J, with 17 bases between. The CDR3 sequence is 13 residues long. Germline V gene sequence: CDR1 SNHLY, CDR2 FYNNEI. The CDR3 DNA reads as TGTGCCAGCATCGAGCGGGCCCACGGCGAGCAGTTCTTC. Translated, it gives CASIERAHGEQFF.

At least ten counts were recorded for this clonotype. The chain combines TRBV6-5 with TRBJ1-1; unclear D gene. Germline V gives CDR1 MNHEY, CDR2 SVGAGI. The CDR3 loop spans 13 amino acids. V shed 4 bases and J shed 6 bases, with 12 bases lying between them. The CDR3 DNA follows: TGTGCCAGCAGTTTAAGGGCAATGGCTGAAGCTTTCTTT. It specifies CASSLRAMAEAFF.

There are a few counts of this clonotype. This chain uses TRBV5-1 with TRBJ2-5, with 12 nucleotides matching TRBD2. Germline values: CDR1 SGHRS, CDR2 YFSETQ. The CDR3 is 14 residues long. The J segment lost 4 bases and the V segment lost 4 bases, leaving 2 bases of the junction unmatched. The chain's CDR3 is CASSPTSGGETQYF. The CDR3 nucleotides read TGCGCCAGCAGCCCGACTAGCGGGGGAGAGACCCAGTACTTC.

This clonotype was observed a few times. This chain uses TRBV4-3 with TRBJ2-3, with a weak D call TRBD2 (5 bases). The CDR3 sequence is 17 residues long. Germline CDR1 and CDR2: LGHNA and YSLEER. The V and J ends lost 0 bases and 4 bases respectively, with 17 bases between them. CDR3 amino acids: CASSQEVGLLGPDTQYF. The DNA of the CDR3 is TGCGCCAGCAGCCAAGAAGTGGGCCTACTAGGGCCAGATACGCAGTATTTT.

The sample holds many counts of this clonotype. The chain joins TRBV5-1 to TRBJ2-4; TRBD1 matches 7 bases. Germline trimming cut 4 bases from V and 8 bases from J; bases unmatched to any gene: 12. The germline V gene encodes CDR1 SGHRS and CDR2 YFSETQ. CDR3 length equals 15 residues. The CDR3, as DNA: TGCGCCAGCAGCGTGATGGGACAGATAAATGACATTCAGTACTTC. It codes for CASSVMGQINDIQYF.

The J gene is TRBJ2-5, the V gene TRBV20-1; TRBD2 matches 11 bases. V lost 0 bases to trimming and J lost 1 base; unmatched junction nucleotides: 10. The CDR3 spans 18 residues. In germline, CDR1 is DFQATT, CDR2 SNEGSKA (reference sequence). The CDR3 DNA is TGCAGTGCTAGAGATCTCAAAACTAGCGGGGGACTCCAAGAGACCCAGTACTTC. Translation: CSARDLKTSGGLQETQYF.